The 2 T cell receptor beta chains below all came from one sample that was sequenced in a study of OX40 agonist ivuxolimab in advanced cancers. Repertoires were generated with immunoSEQ multiplex PCR, while TCRdb's copy carries only in-frame clones and drops some. This sample carries more than 70,000 clones, 84% of them seen once, and the ten largest clones take 25%. Sequenced here: CD4+ or CD8+ T cells sorted from blood, sampled in a trial of the OX40 agonist ivuxolimab. The receptors originated from an adult with an advanced solid tumor such as melanoma, head and neck, liver or kidney cancer.

The chain links TRBV5-4 to TRBJ2-5; D is undetermined. CDR3 length: 13 residues. V dropped 0 bases and J dropped 4 bases, with 7 bases sitting between them. CDR1 is SGHNT, CDR2 YYREEE, per germline (reference sequence). CDR3 in DNA: TGTGCCAGCAGCTTGGCCAGGAGAGAGACCCAGTACTTC. This sequence encodes CASSLARRETQYF.

The chain is built from TRBV30 and TRBJ1-4, with 7 bases that match TRBD1. CDR3 length: 13 residues. V was clipped by 2 bases and J by 6 bases; unmatched bases: 3. The germline V gene encodes CDR1 GTSNPN and CDR2 SVGIG (reference sequence). The CDR3: CAWSRQGDEKLFF. The CDR3 region has the DNA TGTGCCTGGAGTAGACAGGGAGATGAAAAACTGTTTTTT.